The 2 T cell receptor beta chains reported below all come from one sample, sequenced in a study of cytomegalovirus exposure and HLA in healthy donors. The PCR used 60 Vbeta and 13 Jbeta primers. This table comes from immunoSEQ multiplex PCR, and its TCRdb copy is limited to in-frame clones, with some not included. The sample holds tens of thousands of clones; around 79% are singletons and the top ten take roughly 7.4%. Sequencing was carried out using PBMCs. The origin of the receptors is a young woman in good health and CMV-seropositive.

V gene TRBV11-2 combines with J gene TRBJ1-5, with TRBD1 as a possible D gene (5 bases). CDR3 length equals 15 residues. In germline, CDR1 is SGHAT, CDR2 FQNNGV. V lost 3 bases, J lost 2 bases, and 11 bases lay in between. The CDR3 here is CASSLAGGGNQPQHF. CDR3 sequence (DNA): TGTGCCAGCAGCTTGGCGGGGGGTGGCAATCAGCCCCAGCATTTT.

This clone came up a few times. This rearrangement joins TRBV6-5 to TRBJ2-7; 7 positions agree with TRBD1. This CDR3 contains 13 residues. Germline CDR1 MNHEY, CDR2 SVGAGI. With 6 bases clipped from V and 4 bases from J, the junction kept 6 bases outside the gene matches. DNA for the CDR3: TGTGCCAGCAGACCCTCGACAGGGTACGAGCAGTACTTC. Translated, it gives CASRPSTGYEQYF.